The 5 T cell receptor beta chains listed next were all sequenced from one sample in a study of CD8+ T cells in alopecia areata. Sorting used CD4, CD8alpha, NKG2D, NKG2ACE and other markers on pooled cutaneous lymph node cells. RNA was extracted and reverse transcribed into cDNA as the sequencing template. The method was immunoSEQ multiplex PCR; TCRdb's version includes in-frame clones alone and lacks a portion of them. The profile covers about 270,000 clones, none occurring a single time. What was sequenced was CD4+ T cells sorted from a lymph node. All receptors derive from a C3H/HeJ mouse with alopecia areata. The MHC haplotype of this mouse line is H2-k.

This clone has only a few counts. Genes and germline are mouse. The read terminates 4 residues before the CDR3 end, so the remaining end is supplied by the germline J gene. The genes are TRBV13-1 and TRBJ2-2; 8 bases fit TRBD1. The V gene end was trimmed by 7 bases and the J gene end by 2 bases; junction bases not matched to a gene: 7. The length of the CDR3 is 15 residues. Germline V gives CDR1 NSHNY, CDR2 SYGAGN. The covered CDR3 bases are TGTGCCAGCTCACGACAGGGGAGGAACACCGGG. Its protein is CASSRQGRNTG. The whole CDR3 region reads CASSRQGRNTGQLYF.

Comment on this clone: The genes and germline here are from mouse. The read halts 4 residues ahead of the CDR3 end, with the missing end drawn from the germline J gene. Within the sample, other DNA sequences also encode this same CDR3. This chain uses TRBV5 with TRBJ1-1; D not certain. The V gene lost 4 bases and the J gene lost 0 bases, with 6 bases spanning the gap. The CDR3 totals 13 residues. Germline lookup yields CDR1 LGHNA and CDR2 YNLKQL (reference sequence). The CDR3 sequence: CASSPTANTEVFF. The sequenced CDR3 bases are TGTGCCAGCAGCCCCACAGCAAACACA.

In its sample, this clone was seen a few times. Here the gene names and germline are mouse. The read falls 4 residues short of the CDR3 end, and the missing part is taken from the germline J gene. This chain uses TRBV19 with TRBJ2-5; 8 bases map to TRBD2. The CDR3 contains 13 residues. Germline CDR1 is FNHDT and CDR2 is SITEND (reference sequence). CDR3 bases read: TGTGCCAGCAAGTCTGGGGGGCGGGAC. Its translation is CASKSGGRD. The CDR3, in full, reads CASKSGGRDTQYF.

Worth noting for this clone: The genes and germline here are from mouse. The CDR3 DNA, read in part, is TGTGCCAGCAGCCAAGTGGGGTGGCAAGAC. The encoded protein is CASSQVGWQD. The CDR3, in full, reads CASSQVGWQDTQYF. The gene calls are TRBV5 and TRBJ2-5; possible D gene TRBD2, 5 bases. The CDR3 is cut off 4 residues early in the read; its end comes from the germline J gene. With 1 base removed from V and 3 bases from J, the gap between germline ends came to 8 bases. In germline, CDR1 is LGHNA, CDR2 YNLKQL (reference sequence). The CDR3 is made up of 14 amino acids.

This clone was seen a handful of times. The germline and genes are mouse ones. The read is 4 residues too short to cover the CDR3 end, so that end is filled in from the germline J gene. The rearrangement links TRBV19 to TRBJ2-1; 7 bases agree with TRBD1. Germline values: CDR1 FNHDT, CDR2 SITEND (reference sequence). With 4 bases clipped from V and 5 bases from J, the junction kept 6 bases outside the gene matches. CDR3 size: 14 residues. The DNA read from the CDR3 is TGTGCCAGCAGTGCCTGGGACAGTGATGCT. Translated, it gives CASSAWDSDA. In full, the CDR3 reads CASSAWDSDAEQFF.